These 22 T cell receptor beta chains share one sample of origin, sequenced in a study of blood T cell repertoires in COVID-19. Measured with immunoSEQ multiplex PCR; TCRdb has only the in-frame clones, and not every one. This table has 350,000 to 400,000 clones, approximately 91% appearing once. The specimen sequenced was PBMCs or T cells enriched from blood (not recorded which). These receptors came from a woman aged 40 to 49 who had been exposed to COVID-19.

This clone has only one observation. V gene TRBV12-3 or TRBV12-4 combines with J gene TRBJ1-2; D uncertain. CDR3 size: 13 residues. Trimming shortened V by 2 bases and J by 6 bases, and 10 bases separated the two germline ends. The CDR3: CASSLRGWNGYTF. CDR3 nucleotide sequence: TGTGCCAGCAGTTTAAGAGGGTGGAATGGCTACACCTTC.

This chain uses TRBV27 with TRBJ2-2, with TRBD2 matching 13 bases. Germline-derived CDR1 and CDR2 are MNHEY and SMNVEV (reference sequence). The V and J ends lost 5 bases and 6 bases, in that order; junction bases with no gene match: 9. The CDR3 length is 17 residues. For the CDR3, the DNA is TGTGCCAGCAGTCTACACACTAGCGGGGGGGTGGCCGGGGAGCTGTTTTTT. It encodes CASSLHTSGGVAGELFF.

The V gene is TRBV2, the J gene TRBJ1-2; D is ambiguous. V lost 6 bases and J 4 bases, leaving 15 bases between the germline ends. CDR3 length equals 14 residues. Germline CDR1 and CDR2: SNHLY and FYNNEI. This chain's CDR3 is CASRASGPLYGYTF. In DNA, the CDR3 is TGTGCCAGCAGAGCCAGCGGACCCCTCTATGGCTACACCTTC.

The chain links TRBV6-5 to TRBJ1-1; the match to TRBD1 covers 7 bases. Germline-derived CDR1 and CDR2 are MNHEY and SVGAGI. Trimming cost V 4 bases and J 7 bases; bases outside gene matches: 6. This CDR3 comprises 13 residues. CDR3 loop: CASSLRGLGEAFF. Written as DNA, the CDR3 is TGTGCCAGCAGTTTAAGGGGGCTCGGTGAAGCTTTCTTT.

The chain uses TRBV7-9 and TRBJ1-1, with TRBD1 identical over 9 bases. With 6 bases clipped from V and 5 bases from J, the junction kept 10 bases outside the gene matches. There are 15 residues in the CDR3. Germline V lookup: CDR1 SEHNR, CDR2 FQNEAQ (reference sequence). CDR3 in amino acids: CASRGSTGGGTEAFF. DNA for the CDR3: TGTGCCAGCAGGGGATCGACAGGGGGAGGGACTGAAGCTTTCTTT.

The chain is built from TRBV5-8 and TRBJ1-6; D unclear. This CDR3 has 14 amino acids. Per germline, CDR1 SGHTS and CDR2 YDEGEE. The ends were cut back, 1 base at V and 9 bases at J, with 11 bases in the middle. CDR3 DNA: TGTGCCAGCAGCTTGACCGGCCAGCGTTCACCCCTCCACTTT. It specifies CASSLTGQRSPLHF.

CDR3 loop: CASSFRGSGFYNEQFF. CDR3 DNA: TGCGCCAGCAGCTTCAGGGGTAGCGGGTTCTACAATGAGCAGTTCTTC. The gene calls are TRBV5-1 and TRBJ2-1; possible D gene TRBD2, 7 bases. With 2 bases removed from V and 3 bases from J, the gap between germline ends came to 15 bases. The germline CDR1 and CDR2 sequences are SGHRS and YFSETQ. The CDR3 covers 16 residues.

The rearrangement links TRBV27 to TRBJ1-5; possibly TRBD1 for D (5 bases). The CDR3 sequence is 17 residues long. Trimming took 3 bases from V and 0 from J, leaving 15 bases between them. CDR1 is MNHEY, CDR2 SMNVEV, per germline (reference sequence). CDR3 sequence reads: CASSFPDRSNSNQPQHF. In DNA, the CDR3 is TGTGCCAGCAGTTTCCCTGACAGAAGTAATAGCAATCAGCCCCAGCATTTT.

J is TRBJ2-7 and V is TRBV19, with TRBD1 matching over 9 bases. Trimming at V came to 5 bases and at J to 4 bases, leaving 6 bases not matched to a gene. The CDR3 is made up of 14 amino acids. Germline V CDR1 and CDR2: LNHDA, SQIVND (reference sequence). CDR3 protein: CASSLRTGVYEQYF. The CDR3 DNA is TGTGCCAGTAGTCTCCGGACAGGGGTATACGAGCAGTACTTC.

The chain combines TRBV10-2 with TRBJ2-7, with 11 bases identical to TRBD2. Unmatched junction bases numbered 18, after V lost 4 bases and J lost 1 base. Germline CDR1 reads WSHSY; CDR2 reads SAAADI. The CDR3 sequence is 20 residues long. The DNA for the CDR3 is TGCGCCAGCAGTGTCTTTGTTAAGGGTTCGACTAGCGGGATTTCCTACGAGCAGTACTTC. It encodes CASSVFVKGSTSGISYEQYF.

V is TRBV5-6 and J is TRBJ1-4; D is uncertain. Germline V gene lookup returns CDR1 SGHDT and CDR2 YYEEEE. The CDR3 loop spans 14 amino acids. Between the trimmed V and J ends, which lost 3 bases and 4 bases, there was a span of 10 bases. This CDR3 is CASSWRRVNEKLFF. The CDR3 DNA is TGTGCCAGCAGCTGGAGGAGAGTTAATGAAAAACTGTTTTTT. The full variable domain, completed using reference TRBV5-6 and TRBJ1-4, is DAGVTQSPTHLIKTRGQQVTLRCSPKSGHDTVSWYQQALGQGPQFIFQYYEEEERQRGNFPDRFSGHQFPNYSSELNVNALLLGDSALYLCASSWRRVNEKLFFGSGTQLSVL.

The chain is built from TRBV6-5 and TRBJ1-6; no firm D call. The germline V gene encodes CDR1 MNHEY and CDR2 SVGAGI. CDR3 size: 14 residues. Trimming took 6 bases from V and 9 from J, leaving 15 bases between them. The CDR3 coding sequence is TGTGCCAGCAGCGGCGAGGCGGTGGGTTCACCCCTCCACTTT. Its translation is CASSGEAVGSPLHF.

This sequence joins TRBV5-1 and TRBJ1-2; a weak D match, TRBD1 (6 bases). The V gene lost 0 bases and the J gene lost 8 bases, with 17 bases spanning the gap. The CDR3 is 15 amino acids. Germline V gene sequence: CDR1 SGHRS, CDR2 YFSETQ. The CDR3 region has the DNA TGCGCCAGCAGCTTGGCCGACAGGCCCGTTGCCGGCTACACCTTC. Encoded protein: CASSLADRPVAGYTF.

This chain joins TRBV6-6 and TRBJ2-6; TRBD2 matches at 7 bases. This CDR3 has 14 amino acids. Germline assignment: CDR1 MNHNY and CDR2 SVGAGI (reference sequence). V was pared by 7 bases and J by 1 base, with 1 base of the junction left unmatched. The CDR3 loop is CASTGRSGANVLTF. CDR3 nucleotide sequence: TGTGCCAGCACCGGGAGGTCTGGGGCCAACGTCCTGACTTTC.

The chain uses TRBV10-2 and TRBJ2-7; D gene ambiguous. Trimming removed 3 bases from V and 6 bases from J, with 12 bases in between. The CDR3 is made up of 13 amino acids. The germline CDR1 and CDR2 sequences are WSHSY and SAAADI. CDR3 DNA: TGCGCCAGCAGTGATAGCAGACGTCGCGAGCAGTACTTC. Its protein product is CASSDSRRREQYF.

The chain couples TRBV13 to TRBJ2-3, with 8 nucleotides matching TRBD2. There are 15 residues in the CDR3. Trimming removed 4 bases from V and 1 base from J; junction bases left unmatched: 4. Germline loops: CDR1 PRHDT, CDR2 FYEKMQ (reference sequence). In DNA, the CDR3 is TGTGCCAGCAGCTGGGGACTAGACGGCACAGATACGCAGTATTTT. This encodes CASSWGLDGTDTQYF.

The chain is built from TRBV24-1 and TRBJ2-2; the D gene is possibly TRBD1 (6 bases). Germline CDR1 is KGHDR and CDR2 is SFDVKD. Trimming left V 6 bases short and J 3 bases short, with 13 bases between. The CDR3 is made up of 15 amino acids. The chain's CDR3 is CATSKRGLDTGELFF. Written as DNA, the CDR3 is TGTGCCACCAGTAAGAGGGGGTTGGACACCGGGGAGCTGTTTTTT.

This chain links TRBV5-4 with TRBJ2-5, with D possibly TRBD2 on 6 matching bases. Germline V gene sequence: CDR1 SGHNT, CDR2 YYREEE (reference sequence). The CDR3 sequence is 15 residues long. V gave up 4 bases and J gave up 2 bases, with 15 bases separating them. In DNA, the CDR3 is TGTGCCAGCAGCCCGCCCGGGACTTCACAAGAGACCCAGTACTTC. It specifies CASSPPGTSQETQYF. Using reference TRBV5-4 and TRBJ2-5 for the parts outside the CDR3, the full variable domain is ETGVTQSPTHLIKTRGQQVTLRCSSQSGHNTVSWYQQALGQGPQFIFQYYREEENGRGNFPPRFSGLQFPNYSSELNVNALELDDSALYLCASSPPGTSQETQYFGPGTRLLVL.

V usage is TRBV7-2 and J usage is TRBJ2-1, with TRBD2 matching 7 bases. V shed 0 bases, J shed 7 bases, and the junction held 9 bases outside the gene matches. This CDR3 has 16 residues. Germline V gene sequence: CDR1 SGHTA, CDR2 FQGNSA. CDR3: CASSLATGLRGNEQFF. CDR3 bases: TGTGCCAGCAGCTTAGCGACGGGACTACGGGGGAATGAGCAGTTCTTC.

This sequence joins TRBV11-1 and TRBJ1-1; D is possibly TRBD1 (5 bases). The CDR3 runs to 13 residues. CDR1 SGHAT and CDR2 FQDESV come from the germline V gene (reference sequence). Trimming pared 11 bases from V and 4 bases from J, leaving 17 bases between. The CDR3 DNA follows: TGTGCCTCACTTCGAGGGGAGGGCACTGAAGCTTTCTTT. It is translated as CASLRGEGTEAFF.

As DNA, the CDR3 is TGTGCCAGCAGGCTAGCGGGGGGCCAAGAGACCCAGTACTTC. Its protein is CASRLAGGQETQYF. V gene TRBV6-4 combines with J gene TRBJ2-5; 11 bases line up with TRBD2. V was clipped by 6 bases and J by 1 base; unmatched bases: 1. The germline gives CDR1 MRHNA, CDR2 SNTAGT. There are 14 residues in the CDR3.

V usage is TRBV30 and J usage is TRBJ1-2; D ambiguous. Deletions cut 4 bases from V and 4 bases from J, with 16 bases between. Germline V lookup: CDR1 GTSNPN, CDR2 SVGIG (reference sequence). This CDR3 has 14 residues. In DNA form, the CDR3 reads TGTGCCTGGACTCTAGGCGGAGTAGGCTATGGCTACACCTTC. Translation gives CAWTLGGVGYGYTF.